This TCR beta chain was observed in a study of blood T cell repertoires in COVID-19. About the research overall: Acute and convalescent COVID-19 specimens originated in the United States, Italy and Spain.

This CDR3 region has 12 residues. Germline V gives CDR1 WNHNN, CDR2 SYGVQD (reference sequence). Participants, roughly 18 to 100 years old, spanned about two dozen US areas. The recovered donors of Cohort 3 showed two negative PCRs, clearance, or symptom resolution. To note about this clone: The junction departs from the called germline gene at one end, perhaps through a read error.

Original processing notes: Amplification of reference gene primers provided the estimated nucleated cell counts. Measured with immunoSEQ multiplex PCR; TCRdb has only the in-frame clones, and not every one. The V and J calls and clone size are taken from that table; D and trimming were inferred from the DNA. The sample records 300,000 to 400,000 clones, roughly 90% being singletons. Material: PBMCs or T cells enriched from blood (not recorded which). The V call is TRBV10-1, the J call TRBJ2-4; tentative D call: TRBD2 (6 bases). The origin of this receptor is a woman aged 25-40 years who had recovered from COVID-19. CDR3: CASSPPGGDSHF. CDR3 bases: TGCGCCAGCAGCCCCCCCGGCGGGGACTCCCACTTC.